Below are 18 T cell receptor beta chains sequenced from a single sample in a study of T cell responses to AZD1222 COVID-19 vaccine. TCRdb's table, derived via immunoSEQ multiplex PCR, lists solely in-frame clones and lacks some. This table holds about 110,000 clones, approximately 92% found once. The sequences come from peripheral blood, collected 28 days after the second AZD1222 dose. Receptors were obtained from an adult who received the AZD1222 COVID-19 vaccine.

The rearrangement links TRBV4-1 to TRBJ1-4, with a possible D match to TRBD1 (5 bases). The CDR3 is 15 amino acids. Germline-derived CDR1 and CDR2 are MGHRA and YSYEKL. V lost 3 bases to trimming and J lost 7 bases, with 15 bases between them. CDR3 DNA sequence: TGCGCCAGCAGCCAGGCGGGACTAAGGGGTGAAAAACTGTTTTTT. This translates into CASSQAGLRGEKLFF.

This clone was counted only a few times. The chain combines TRBV5-6 with TRBJ1-5, with 8 bases identical to TRBD1. V shed 4 bases, J shed 9 bases, and the junction held 9 bases outside the gene matches. Looked up from germline, CDR1 is SGHDT and CDR2 is YYEEEE. The CDR3 runs 14 residues. CDR3 nucleotides: TGTGCCAGCAGCCGGACAGGGCCGCCACCGCCCCAGCATTTT. Translation: CASSRTGPPPPQHF.

The rearrangement uses TRBV7-6 and TRBJ2-3; tentative D call: TRBD2 (5 bases). Trimming removed 6 bases from V and 0 bases from J, with 16 bases in between. Looked up from germline, CDR1 is SGHVS and CDR2 is FNYEAQ. The CDR3 contains 16 residues. The CDR3 coding sequence is TGTGCCAGCAGTTCTATGAGCGGAGCAAGCACAGATACGCAGTATTTT. Translated: CASSSMSGASTDTQYF.

This chain joins TRBV5-4 and TRBJ1-1; TRBD1 is a possible D gene (6 bases). Trimming removed 1 base from V and 2 bases from J, with 12 bases in between. The CDR3 has 15 residues. Germline assignment: CDR1 SGHNT and CDR2 YYREEE (reference sequence). This CDR3 is CASSLIQGTNTEAFF. The CDR3, as DNA: TGTGCCAGCAGCTTGATTCAGGGGACTAACACTGAAGCTTTCTTT.

The gene calls are TRBV18 and TRBJ2-3; the D gene could be TRBD1 or TRBD2 (5 bases each). V was pared by 5 bases and J by 2 bases, with 14 bases between. Germline-derived CDR1 and CDR2 are KGHSH and LQKENI. This CDR3 has 15 amino acids. The CDR3 spells CASSFRDGFTDTQYF. The CDR3 nucleotides are TGTGCCAGCTCATTCAGGGACGGCTTCACAGATACGCAGTATTTT.

The chain couples TRBV29-1 to TRBJ2-7, with D possibly matching TRBD2 (6 bases). CDR1 and CDR2 (germline): SQVTM, ANQGSEA. Trimming removed 4 bases from V and 0 bases from J, with 7 bases in between. This CDR3 is 12 amino acids long. In DNA form, the CDR3 reads TGCAGCGTTGCCGGGAGCTCCTACGAGCAGTACTTC. Protein product: CSVAGSSYEQYF.

CDR3 residues: CASSVNNRGPTYEQYF. The CDR3 region has the DNA TGTGCCAGCAGCGTTAATAACAGGGGTCCCACCTACGAGCAGTACTTC. This chain joins TRBV28 and TRBJ2-7, with TRBD1 matching over 7 bases. Per germline, CDR1 MDHEN and CDR2 SYDVKM. The V and J ends lost 6 bases and 2 bases, in that order; junction bases with no gene match: 13. The CDR3 sequence is 16 residues long.

The chain is built from TRBV10-2 and TRBJ1-3, with D possibly matching TRBD1 (5 bases). CDR3 length: 14 residues. The V end was cut by 6 bases, the J end by 0 bases, with 9 bases between. The germline V gene has CDR1 WSHSY and CDR2 SAAADI. The DNA of the CDR3 is TGCGCCAGCAGGACAGCCAGCTCTGGAAACACCATATATTTT. Translation: CASRTASSGNTIYF.

J is TRBJ2-1 and V is TRBV6-2 or TRBV6-3; TRBD2 aligns across 7 bases. V lost 2 bases and J lost 8; bases outside the gene matches: 9. The length of the CDR3 is 15 residues. The germline V gene has CDR1 MNHEY and CDR2 SVGEGT. Written as DNA, the CDR3 is TGTGCCAGCAGTTACGGTAGGACTAGGGTCGATGAGCAGTTCTTC. This gives the protein CASSYGRTRVDEQFF.

This clone was recorded only once. The chain uses TRBV10-3 and TRBJ2-1; TRBD2 matches at 9 bases. Germline V gene sequence: CDR1 ENHRY, CDR2 SYGVKD. Unmatched junction bases numbered 12, after V lost 5 bases and J lost 4 bases. The CDR3 runs 17 residues. The CDR3, as DNA: TGTGCCATCAGTAACATTTTTAGACTAGCGGATTACAATGAGCAGTTCTTC. The encoded protein is CAISNIFRLADYNEQFF.

The chain couples TRBV19 to TRBJ1-5; D possibly corresponds to TRBD1 (5 bases). CDR1 and CDR2 from the germline V gene are LNHDA and SQIVND (reference sequence). There are 18 residues in the CDR3. Deletions cut 5 bases from V and 0 bases from J, with 20 bases between. CDR3 nucleotide sequence: TGTGCCAGTAGTGTCCGGGACGGTAGGATTTATAGCAATCAGCCCCAGCATTTT. Translation: CASSVRDGRIYSNQPQHF.

The V call is TRBV7-8, the J call TRBJ1-1; D may be TRBD1 (5 bases). V gave up 5 bases and J gave up 1 base, with 14 bases separating them. The CDR3 runs 15 residues. Germline CDR1 SGHVS, CDR2 FQNEAQ. The CDR3 spells CASSKPGLRNTEAFF. CDR3 nucleotide sequence: TGTGCCAGCAGCAAACCGGGACTTAGGAACACTGAAGCTTTCTTT.

The chain links TRBV6-2 or TRBV6-3 to TRBJ2-2; D gene uncertain. CDR3 length equals 12 residues. Trimming left V 3 bases short and J 2 bases short, with 1 base between. The V gene's germline CDR1 is MNHEY and CDR2 SVGEGT. The CDR3 spells CASSYNTGELFF. The CDR3 coding sequence is TGTGCCAGCAGTTATAACACCGGGGAGCTGTTTTTT.

The V and J genes are TRBV21-1 and TRBJ2-1; the DNA was not used to check the table's D call, TRBD2. TRBV21-1 is a known pseudogene. The CDR3 is made up of 20 amino acids. In nucleotides, the CDR3 is TGTGCCAGCAGCGTTTTCGGACTAGCGGGGACCTTACCCCTCTACAATGAGCAGTTCTTC. It yields the protein CASSVFGLAGTLPLYNEQFF.

The chain joins TRBV6-4 to TRBJ2-7; 9 bases agree with TRBD1. V dropped 0 bases and J dropped 6; count of bases not matched to a gene: 0. The germline CDR1 and CDR2 sequences are MRHNA and SNTAGT. The CDR3 contains 13 residues. The CDR3 coding sequence is TGTGCCAGCAGTGACTCGGACAGGGGCGAGCAGTACTTC. Its translation: CASSDSDRGEQYF.

V usage is TRBV18 and J usage is TRBJ1-1; D possibly corresponds to TRBD1 (5 bases). V dropped 3 bases and J dropped 5 bases, with 16 bases sitting between them. The CDR3 runs 15 residues. Germline-derived CDR1 and CDR2 are KGHSH and LQKENI. CDR3 sequence: CASSPYKAGRTEAFF. The CDR3 DNA is TGTGCCAGCTCACCCTACAAGGCAGGGCGGACTGAAGCTTTCTTT.

The genes are TRBV18 and TRBJ2-7; 7 bases are shared with TRBD2. Trimming took 1 base from V and 0 from J; bases not matched to a gene: 0. CDR3 length: 14 residues. In germline, CDR1 is KGHSH, CDR2 LQKENI. Here the CDR3 reads CASSPRGSSYEQYF. CDR3 bases: TGTGCCAGCTCACCACGCGGGAGCTCCTACGAGCAGTACTTC. Full variable domain (missing parts from reference TRBV18 and TRBJ2-7): NAGVMQNPRHLVRRRGQEARLRCSPMKGHSHVYWYRQLPEEGLKFMVYLQKENIIDESGMPKERFSAEFPKEGPSILRIQQVVRGDSAAYFCASSPRGSSYEQYFGPGTRLTVT.

CDR3 sequence (DNA): TGCGCCAGCAGCCCACCCGGGGGTTCTACGGAGCAGTACTTC. This translates into CASSPPGGSTEQYF. The chain links TRBV4-1 to TRBJ2-7; TRBD2 is a possible D gene (6 bases). CDR1 and CDR2 from the germline V gene are MGHRA and YSYEKL. Between the trimmed V and J ends, which lost 4 bases and 7 bases, there was a span of 17 bases. The CDR3 length is 14 residues.